The clone carrying this T cell receptor (beta chain) was found many times. The antigen is unknown. The sample originates from a study of CD8 T cells in ankylosing spondylitis. Study-level results: Among TCR beta sequences, a motif of 7 to 9 highly homologous variants appeared characteristic of ankylosing spondylitis blood. According to the report, clones linked to the disease were significantly enriched in matched synovial fluid samples taken from ankylosing spondylitis patients.

Preparation of TCR beta libraries was done by quantitative 5'-RACE with molecular barcodes. TCRdb reprocessed the 5' RACE reads via MiXCR and lists one record per CDR3 protein. The data contain about 480,000 distinct CDR3 sequences, about a sixth of them singletons. Sequenced material: blood, either unsorted or a sorted T cell fraction (not recorded which). The TCR comes from a male donor with ankylosing spondylitis.

CDR3 coding DNA: TGTGCCATCAGTTCTAGCGGGAGCGAGAGTGAGCAGTTCTTC. Encoded protein: CAISSSGSESEQFF. The chain couples TRBV10-3 to TRBJ2-1; the match to TRBD2 covers 10 bases. In germline, CDR1 is ENHRY, CDR2 SYGVKD. V shed 5 bases, J shed 9 bases, and the junction held 7 bases outside the gene matches. This CDR3 is built from 14 residues.